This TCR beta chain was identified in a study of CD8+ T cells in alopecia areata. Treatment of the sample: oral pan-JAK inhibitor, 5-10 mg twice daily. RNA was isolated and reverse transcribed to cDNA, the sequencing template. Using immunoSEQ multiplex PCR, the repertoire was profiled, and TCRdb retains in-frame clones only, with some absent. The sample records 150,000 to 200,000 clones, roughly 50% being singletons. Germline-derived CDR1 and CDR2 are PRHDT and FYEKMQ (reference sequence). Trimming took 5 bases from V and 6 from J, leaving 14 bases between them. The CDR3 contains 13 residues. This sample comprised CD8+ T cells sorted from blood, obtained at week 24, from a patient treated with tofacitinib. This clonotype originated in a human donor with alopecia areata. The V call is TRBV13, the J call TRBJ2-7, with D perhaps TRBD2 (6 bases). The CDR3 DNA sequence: TGTGCCAGCAGCAGCGGGCTTTATGGCGAGCAGTACTTC. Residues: CASSSGLYGEQYF.